The 20 T cell receptor beta chains given below trace back to one sample, sequenced in a study of T cell responses to AZD1222 COVID-19 vaccine. The table came from immunoSEQ multiplex PCR; TCRdb's copy has only in-frame clones and leaves some out. The sample yields some 120,000 clones, roughly 91% seen once. The source was peripheral blood, collected on day 0 of AZD1222 vaccination. The receptors stem from an adult in good health.

The V call is TRBV6-5, the J call TRBJ1-5; D possibly corresponds to TRBD1 (5 bases). This CDR3 contains 15 residues. Germline-derived CDR1 and CDR2 are MNHEY and SVGAGI. V was shortened by 4 bases and J by 4 bases, with 14 bases between the two germline ends. CDR3 sequence: CASSSLRGGNQPQHF. The CDR3 DNA follows: TGTGCCAGCAGTTCCCTGAGGGGTGGTAATCAGCCCCAGCATTTT.

The CDR3 nucleotides are TGTGCTAGTGGGTGGGGGTACGAGCAGTACTTC. Translated, it gives CASGWGYEQYF. This chain uses TRBV12-5 with TRBJ2-7; either TRBD1 or TRBD2 may supply D (5 bases each). In germline, CDR1 is LGHNT, CDR2 FRNRAP. Trimming shortened V by 6 bases and J by 4 bases, and 7 bases separated the two germline ends. CDR3 length equals 11 residues.

This clone is a singleton in its sample. The chain has TRBV12-5 and TRBJ1-1, with TRBD1 matching over 9 bases. J was trimmed by 7 bases and V by 6 bases; bases with no gene match: 12. The CDR3 contains 15 residues. Germline V CDR1 and CDR2: LGHNT, FRNRAP. The DNA of the CDR3 is TGTGCTAGTGGCCCGACAGGGGGGGACTTTGATGAAGCTTTCTTT. It yields the protein CASGPTGGDFDEAFF.

The chain has TRBV27 and TRBJ2-7; D is tentatively TRBD1 or TRBD2 (5 bases each). With 10 bases removed from V and 7 bases from J, the gap between germline ends came to 17 bases. Germline CDR1 and CDR2: MNHEY and SMNVEV (reference sequence). The length of the CDR3 is 12 residues. In DNA, the CDR3 is TGTGCCACCACGGGACGGTTGGGGGAGCAGTACTTC. Translating gives CATTGRLGEQYF.

V usage is TRBV7-2 and J usage is TRBJ1-6, with D tentatively TRBD1 (5 bases). Trimming removed 5 bases at V and 1 base at J, with 15 bases between. The length of the CDR3 is 17 residues. Germline V lookup: CDR1 SGHTA, CDR2 FQGNSA. The chain's CDR3 is CASSHRGGGSYNSPLHF. The CDR3 DNA is TGTGCCAGCAGCCATCGGGGGGGAGGGTCCTATAATTCACCCCTCCACTTT.

This chain uses TRBV5-1 with TRBJ1-1, with D perhaps matching TRBD1 (5 bases). CDR1 and CDR2 from the germline V gene are SGHRS and YFSETQ. This CDR3 has 15 amino acids. V was clipped by 2 bases and J by 2 bases, with 13 bases between them. CDR3 in amino acids: CASSFSGGQNTEAFF. The CDR3 DNA sequence: TGCGCCAGCAGCTTTTCGGGAGGACAAAACACTGAAGCTTTCTTT.

This chain links TRBV18 with TRBJ1-6; 10 nucleotides line up with TRBD1. The length of the CDR3 is 16 residues. Germline assignment: CDR1 KGHSH and CDR2 LQKENI. J was trimmed by 7 bases and V by 2 bases; bases with no gene match: 5. The CDR3 sequence: CASSPSGTGVNSPLHF. The CDR3 coding sequence is TGTGCCAGCTCACCATCCGGGACAGGGGTCAATTCACCCCTCCACTTT.

This clone was seen a handful of times. The genes are TRBV5-1 and TRBJ2-7, with a tentative D call TRBD1 (6 bases). The CDR3 runs 15 residues. V was trimmed by 5 bases and J by 4 bases, leaving 19 bases between them. CDR1 is SGHRS, CDR2 YFSETQ, per germline. The CDR3 DNA is TGCGCCAGCAGTCCGCCCGGGACATTAAATTACGAGCAGTACTTC. Translation gives CASSPPGTLNYEQYF. The whole variable domain, filled in from reference TRBV5-1 and TRBJ2-7, reads KAGVTQTPRYLIKTRGQQVTLSCSPISGHRSVSWYQQTPGQGLQFLFEYFSETQRNKGNFPGRFSGRQFSNSRSEMNVSTLELGDSALYLCASSPPGTLNYEQYFGPGTRLTVT.

This chain connects TRBV18 to TRBJ2-7; D remains unclear. The CDR3 totals 13 residues. V was trimmed by 3 bases and J by 5 bases, leaving 11 bases between them. Germline values: CDR1 KGHSH, CDR2 LQKENI. The CDR3 DNA follows: TGTGCCAGCTCACCGCCGCTGACCGACGAGCAGTACTTC. It translates to CASSPPLTDEQYF.

This clone occurred a few times. V and J are TRBV5-4 and TRBJ2-3, with a possible D match to TRBD1 (6 bases). Trimming took off 5 bases at V and 6 bases at J, with 13 bases between the two ends. The V gene's germline CDR1 is SGHNT and CDR2 YYREEE (reference sequence). The CDR3 spans 13 residues. The CDR3 region is CASRYRASDTQYF. CDR3 nucleotide sequence: TGTGCCAGCAGGTACAGGGCCTCGGATACGCAGTATTTT. Together with reference TRBV5-4 and TRBJ2-3, the CDR3 gives the full variable domain: ETGVTQSPTHLIKTRGQQVTLRCSSQSGHNTVSWYQQALGQGPQFIFQYYREEENGRGNFPPRFSGLQFPNYSSELNVNALELDDSALYLCASRYRASDTQYFGPGTRLTVL.

The rearrangement links TRBV7-2 to TRBJ2-1; TRBD2 might be the D (6 bases). Trimming pared 8 bases from V and 11 bases from J, leaving 13 bases between. This CDR3 region has 11 residues. From germline, CDR1 is SGHTA and CDR2 FQGNSA. DNA of the CDR3: TGTGCCAGCTCCCCAGGGACTCAGCAGTTCTTC. Residues: CASSPGTQQFF.

The chain joins TRBV11-3 to TRBJ2-5, with TRBD1 matching 8 bases. This CDR3 comprises 17 residues. Trimming removed 3 bases from V and 4 bases from J; junction bases left unmatched: 13. CDR1 and CDR2 (germline): SGHNT, YENEEA. The CDR3 DNA reads as TGTGCCAGCAGCTTCGGGGACCGGGCAGGGGGCTTAGAGACCCAGTACTTC. It codes for CASSFGDRAGGLETQYF.

The J gene is TRBJ2-5, the V gene TRBV4-1; TRBD1 matches at 9 bases. The CDR3 extends over 18 amino acids. CDR1 is MGHRA, CDR2 YSYEKL, per germline. The J segment lost 7 bases and the V segment lost 0 bases, leaving 15 bases of the junction unmatched. CDR3 coding DNA: TGCGCCAGCAGCCAAGATAAGACAGGGGGAACGCAAAGAGGGACCCAGTACTTC. Protein product: CASSQDKTGGTQRGTQYF.

The rearrangement uses TRBV19 and TRBJ1-6, with TRBD1 matching 7 bases. The germline V gene has CDR1 LNHDA and CDR2 SQIVND (reference sequence). The CDR3 contains 15 residues. The V gene end was trimmed by 3 bases and the J gene end by 7 bases; junction bases not matched to a gene: 6. The chain's CDR3 is CASSMGNRGNSPLHF. For the CDR3, the DNA is TGTGCCAGTAGTATGGGGAACAGGGGAAATTCACCCCTCCACTTT. The variable domain in full, completed from reference TRBV19 and TRBJ1-6, reads DGGITQSPKYLFRKEGQNVTLSCEQNLNHDAMYWYRQDPGQGLRLIYYSQIVNDFQKGDIAEGYSVSREKKESFPLTVTSAQKNPTAFYLCASSMGNRGNSPLHFGNGTRLTVT.

V is TRBV7-9 and J is TRBJ1-2, with D maybe TRBD1 (5 bases). Germline CDR1 and CDR2: SEHNR and FQNEAQ (reference sequence). With 5 bases removed from V and 2 bases from J, the gap between germline ends came to 21 bases. This CDR3 is 17 amino acids long. The CDR3 reads CASSRRGGLEKNYGYTF. The CDR3 coding sequence is TGTGCCAGCAGCAGGCGGGGGGGTTTGGAGAAAAACTATGGCTACACCTTC.

The rearrangement joins TRBV19 to TRBJ1-6; a weak D match, TRBD1 (5 bases). The CDR3 spans 14 residues. Germline loops: CDR1 LNHDA, CDR2 SQIVND (reference sequence). V was cut by 6 bases and J by 10 bases, with 16 bases left in between. The DNA of the CDR3 is TGTGCCAGTAGCCCTCAGGGAAGTCGATCACCCCTCCACTTT. Amino acid sequence: CASSPQGSRSPLHF. The variable domain in full, with the rest retrieved from reference TRBV19 and TRBJ1-6, is DGGITQSPKYLFRKEGQNVTLSCEQNLNHDAMYWYRQDPGQGLRLIYYSQIVNDFQKGDIAEGYSVSREKKESFPLTVTSAQKNPTAFYLCASSPQGSRSPLHFGNGTRLTVT.

This clone was seen only a few times. The rearrangement links TRBV7-2 to TRBJ2-1; perhaps D is TRBD1 or TRBD2 (6 bases each). Germline CDR1 is SGHTA and CDR2 is FQGNSA. The V and J ends lost 3 bases and 7 bases respectively, with 22 bases between them. CDR3 length: 17 residues. The CDR3 region has the DNA TGTGCCAGCAGCTTTGGGACTGGACAGTCGACAGCTAATGAGCAGTTCTTC. This translates into CASSFGTGQSTANEQFF.

V is TRBV27 and J is TRBJ2-3; weak D call: TRBD1 (6 bases). Trimming removed 3 bases at V and 4 bases at J, with 20 bases between. The CDR3 runs 17 residues. Germline V gives CDR1 MNHEY, CDR2 SMNVEV (reference sequence). The CDR3 region has the DNA TGTGCCAGCAGTTTCCTAGAGGGTGGGGGCAGCTCAGATACGCAGTATTTT. It yields the protein CASSFLEGGGSSDTQYF.

This chain links TRBV18 with TRBJ1-1; D perhaps matches TRBD1 (6 bases). The V end lost 8 bases, the J end lost 3 bases, and 10 bases lay between the germline ends. The CDR3 contains 12 residues. CDR1 KGHSH and CDR2 LQKENI come from the germline V gene. CDR3 sequence (DNA): TGTGCCAGCAAAGGGGGGGACACTGAAGCTTTCTTT. Its protein is CASKGGDTEAFF.

This clone was seen a few times. In nucleotides, the CDR3 is TGTGCCAGCAGCTTGCTCAGTGTGGAGGGGGCAGGACAGCCCCAGCATTTT. Protein sequence: CASSLLSVEGAGQPQHF. The chain combines TRBV7-8 with TRBJ1-5, with 7 bases lining up with TRBD1. Germline V gives CDR1 SGHVS, CDR2 FQNEAQ. V trimming: 3 bases; J trimming: 7 bases; junction bases outside the gene matches: 15. This CDR3 has 17 amino acids.